This record concerns one T cell receptor (beta chain) sequence. The data were produced by immunoSEQ multiplex PCR, yet TCRdb's version contains in-frame clones alone and is incomplete. The table lists some 220,000 clones, roughly 80% of them singletons. This record belongs to a study of blood T cell repertoires in COVID-19. Germline V gene sequence: CDR1 SNHLY, CDR2 FYNNEI. The CDR3 has 14 residues. V gave up 5 bases and J gave up 5 bases; unmatched junction bases: 5. The rearrangement uses TRBV2 and TRBJ1-2, with 10 bases identical to TRBD1. The receptor was isolated from an older woman with acute or convalescent COVID-19. The sequencing sample was made of peripheral blood. The CDR3 DNA sequence: TGTGCCAGCAGTCTCGGGACAGGGGAGTATGGCTACACCTTC. It yields the protein CASSLGTGEYGYTF.